The T cell receptor (beta chain) described here comes from a study of cytomegalovirus exposure and HLA in healthy donors. Overall study findings and caveats: At a 0.05 false discovery rate, a later analysis found 18,000 or so TCR beta sequences to be associated with HLA alleles.

Comment on this clone: Its target is unknown.

CDR1 and CDR2 (germline): SGHRS, YFSETQ. The J segment lost 6 bases and the V segment lost 4 bases, leaving 3 bases of the junction unmatched. The CDR3 is 14 amino acids. Amplification used 60 Vbeta primers and 13 Jbeta primers. The data were produced by immunoSEQ multiplex PCR, yet TCRdb's version contains in-frame clones alone and is incomplete. The top ten clones hold about 1.3% of a sample with about 160,000 clones, roughly four fifths of them seen once. The sequenced material came from PBMCs. V usage is TRBV5-1 and J usage is TRBJ1-6; 8 positions agree with TRBD1. This receptor was identified in a man between 60 and 70 years old in good health and CMV-seronegative. The CDR3 nucleotides read TGCGCCAGCAGCGGTGACAGGGGTAATTCACCCCTCCACTTT. As protein: CASSGDRGNSPLHF.